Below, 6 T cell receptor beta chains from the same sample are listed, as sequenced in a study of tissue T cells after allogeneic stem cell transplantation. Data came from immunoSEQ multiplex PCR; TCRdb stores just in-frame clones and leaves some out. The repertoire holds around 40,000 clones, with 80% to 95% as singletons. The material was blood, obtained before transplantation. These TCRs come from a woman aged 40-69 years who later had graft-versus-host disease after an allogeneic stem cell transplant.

CDR3 sequence reads: CASSHTQAGSGNTIYF. For the CDR3, the DNA is TGTGCCAGCAGCCATACCCAGGCCGGGTCTGGAAACACCATATATTTT. The chain recombines TRBV16 with TRBJ1-3; D unclear. The germline V gene encodes CDR1 KGHSY and CDR2 FQNENV. V dropped 3 bases and J dropped 1 base, with 13 bases sitting between them. The CDR3 length is 16 residues.

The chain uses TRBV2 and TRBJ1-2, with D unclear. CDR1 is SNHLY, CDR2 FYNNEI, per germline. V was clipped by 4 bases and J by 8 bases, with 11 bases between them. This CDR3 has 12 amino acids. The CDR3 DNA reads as TGTGCCAGCAGTGGATTGACCGCGGGCTACACCTTC. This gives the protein CASSGLTAGYTF. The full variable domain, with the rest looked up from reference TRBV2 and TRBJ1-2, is EPEVTQTPSHQVTQMGQEVILRCVPISNHLYFYWYRQILGQKVEFLVSFYNNEISEKSEIFDDQFSVERPDGSNFTLKIRSTKLEDSAMYFCASSGLTAGYTFGSGTRLTVV.

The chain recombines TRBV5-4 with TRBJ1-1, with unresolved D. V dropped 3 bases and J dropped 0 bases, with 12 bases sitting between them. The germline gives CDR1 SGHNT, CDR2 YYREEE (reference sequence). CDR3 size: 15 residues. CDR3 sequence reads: CASSWGGRMNTEAFF. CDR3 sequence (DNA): TGTGCCAGCAGCTGGGGTGGGAGAATGAACACTGAAGCTTTCTTT.

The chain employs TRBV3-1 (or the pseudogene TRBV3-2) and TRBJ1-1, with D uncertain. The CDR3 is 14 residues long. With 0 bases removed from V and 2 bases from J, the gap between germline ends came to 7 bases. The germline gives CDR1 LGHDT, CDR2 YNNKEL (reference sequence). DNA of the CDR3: TGTGCCAGCAGCCAAGATGCGCCTAACACTGAAGCTTTCTTT. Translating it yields CASSQDAPNTEAFF.

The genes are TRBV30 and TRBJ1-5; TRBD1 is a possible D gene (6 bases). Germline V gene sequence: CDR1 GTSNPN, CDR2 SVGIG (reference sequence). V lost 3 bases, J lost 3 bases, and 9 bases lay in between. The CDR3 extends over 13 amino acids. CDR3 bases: TGTGCCTGGAGCCAGGGGTACAATCAGCCCCAGCATTTT. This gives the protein CAWSQGYNQPQHF.

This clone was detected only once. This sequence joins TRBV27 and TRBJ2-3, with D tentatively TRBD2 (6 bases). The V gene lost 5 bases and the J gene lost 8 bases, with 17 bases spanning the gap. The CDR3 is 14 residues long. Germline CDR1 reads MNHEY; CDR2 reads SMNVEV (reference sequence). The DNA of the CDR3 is TGTGCCAGCAGTGACCACGCGCGGGAACGTACGCAGTATTTT. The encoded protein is CASSDHARERTQYF.